This note documents a single T cell receptor (beta chain) sequence. Its antigen is still unknown. It was with 60 Vbeta and 13 Jbeta primers that the PCR ran. Sequenced by immunoSEQ multiplex PCR; TCRdb stores in-frame clones only, minus some. The sample yields about 170,000 clones, over 65% seen once. The data were obtained in a study of cytomegalovirus exposure and HLA in healthy donors. Study results and limitations: Generally TCR sequences proved uncommon, though certain public TCRs appeared in numerous donors. A further, later analysis showed that HLA-associated TCR beta chains (compared with equally common others) were more clonally expanded. One cluster of highly shared sequence variants probably arose as a sequencing artifact.

The germline CDR1 and CDR2 sequences are WNHNN and SYGVQD (reference sequence). The CDR3 consists of 13 residues. The ends were cut back, 2 bases at V and 6 bases at J, with 11 bases in the middle. The chain is built from TRBV10-1 and TRBJ2-7; D is unresolved. Sample: PBMCs. The receptor was derived from a female donor in good health and CMV-seronegative. The CDR3 protein is CASSEAGIREQYF. CDR3 bases: TGCGCCAGCAGTGAGGCAGGTATTCGCGAGCAGTACTTC.